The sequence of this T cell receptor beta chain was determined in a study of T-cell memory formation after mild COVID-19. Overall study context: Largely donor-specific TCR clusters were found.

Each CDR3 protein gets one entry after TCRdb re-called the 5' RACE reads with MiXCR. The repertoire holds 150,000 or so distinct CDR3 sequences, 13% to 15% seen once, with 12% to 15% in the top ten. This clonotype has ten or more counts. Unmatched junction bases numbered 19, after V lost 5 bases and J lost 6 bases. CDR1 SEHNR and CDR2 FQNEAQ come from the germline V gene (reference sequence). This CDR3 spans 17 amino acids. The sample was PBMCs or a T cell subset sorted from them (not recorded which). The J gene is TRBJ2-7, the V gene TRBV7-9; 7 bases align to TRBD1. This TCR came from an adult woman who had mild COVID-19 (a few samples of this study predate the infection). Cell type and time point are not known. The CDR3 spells CASSPRSGPQGVGEQYF. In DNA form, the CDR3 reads TGTGCCAGCAGCCCCCGTTCCGGGCCCCAGGGGGTTGGCGAGCAGTACTTC.